The T cell receptor beta chain described here comes from a study of cytomegalovirus exposure and HLA in healthy donors. Notes on the study in general: DRB1 showed the most TCR associations and HLA-C the fewest in a later analysis, as rates varied by HLA locus. When analyzed later, a missense DCLRE1C variant was found to be linked to TCR beta V- and J-gene trimming.

It was with 60 Vbeta and 13 Jbeta primers that the PCR ran. Produced via immunoSEQ multiplex PCR; TCRdb's table is partial and in-frame only. This table holds about 140,000 clones, more than 7.5% found once. Concerning this clone itself: As yet, its antigen is unknown.

The V gene's germline CDR1 is SGHVS and CDR2 FNYEAQ. V lost 1 base to trimming and J lost 2 bases, with 12 bases between them. This CDR3 has 15 amino acids. J is TRBJ2-7 and V is TRBV7-6, with D perhaps TRBD1 (5 bases). Material for sequencing was PBMCs. The receptor comes from a man aged 50-60 years in good health and CMV-seronegative. CDR3 nucleotide sequence: TGTGCCAGCAGCTTAGACGGTCAGGGCGCCTACGAGCAGTACTTC. This translates into CASSLDGQGAYEQYF.